This T cell receptor beta chain was found in a study of blood T cell repertoires in COVID-19. The wider study: Donors in the United States, Italy and Spain gave samples during acute or convalescent COVID-19.

Repertoires were generated with immunoSEQ multiplex PCR, while TCRdb's copy carries only in-frame clones and drops some. The table lists over 300,000 clones, approximately 84% of them singletons. This CDR3 has 15 residues. Trimming shortened V by 3 bases and J by 4 bases, and 14 bases separated the two germline ends. Germline V gene sequence: CDR1 KGHSH, CDR2 LQKENI. All enrollees were roughly 18 to 90 years old and from about 25 US areas. The specimen was PBMCs or T cells enriched from blood (not recorded which). This TCR derives from a woman between 18 and 29 years old who had recovered from COVID-19. This chain joins TRBV18 and TRBJ2-3, with D maybe TRBD1 (6 bases). The CDR3 loop is CASSPQGLGADTQYF. The CDR3 DNA reads TGTGCCAGCTCACCCCAGGGGCTTGGGGCAGATACGCAGTATTTT.